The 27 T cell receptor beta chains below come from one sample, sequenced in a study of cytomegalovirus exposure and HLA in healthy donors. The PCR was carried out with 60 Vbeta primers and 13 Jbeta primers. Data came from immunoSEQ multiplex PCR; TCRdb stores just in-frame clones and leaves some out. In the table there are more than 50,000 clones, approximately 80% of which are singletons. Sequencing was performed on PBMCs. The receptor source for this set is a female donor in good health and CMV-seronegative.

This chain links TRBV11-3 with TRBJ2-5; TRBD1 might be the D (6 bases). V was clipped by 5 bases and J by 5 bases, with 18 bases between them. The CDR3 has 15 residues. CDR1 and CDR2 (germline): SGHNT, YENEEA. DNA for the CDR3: TGTGCCAGCAGCCAAGGAATAAACAGGGAGGAGACCCAGTACTTC. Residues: CASSQGINREETQYF.

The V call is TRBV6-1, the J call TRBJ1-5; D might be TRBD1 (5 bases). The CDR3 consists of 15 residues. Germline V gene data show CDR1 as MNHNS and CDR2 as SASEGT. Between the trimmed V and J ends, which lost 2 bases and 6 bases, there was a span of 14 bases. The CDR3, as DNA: TGTGCCAGCAGTGAATACGGGGGATTGGGTCAGCCCCAGCATTTT. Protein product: CASSEYGGLGQPQHF.

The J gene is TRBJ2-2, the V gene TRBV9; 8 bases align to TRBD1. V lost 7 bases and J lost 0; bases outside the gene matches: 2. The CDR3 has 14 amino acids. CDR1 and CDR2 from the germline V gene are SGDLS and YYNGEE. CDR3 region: CASEDRANTGELFF. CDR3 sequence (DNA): TGTGCCAGCGAGGACAGGGCGAACACCGGGGAGCTGTTTTTT.

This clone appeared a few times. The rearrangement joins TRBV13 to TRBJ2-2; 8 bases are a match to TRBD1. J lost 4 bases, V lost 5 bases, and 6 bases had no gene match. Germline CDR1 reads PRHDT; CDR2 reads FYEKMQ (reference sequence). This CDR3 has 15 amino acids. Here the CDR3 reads CASSPDRGTTGELFF. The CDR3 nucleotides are TGTGCCAGCAGCCCCGACAGGGGAACCACCGGGGAGCTGTTTTTT.

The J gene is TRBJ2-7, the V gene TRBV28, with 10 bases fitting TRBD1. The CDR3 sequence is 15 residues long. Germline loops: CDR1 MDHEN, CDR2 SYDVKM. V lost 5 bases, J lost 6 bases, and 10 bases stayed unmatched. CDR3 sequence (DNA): TGTGCCAGCAGTACCTCGTGGGGGACAGGGGCCGAGCAGTACTTC. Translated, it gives CASSTSWGTGAEQYF.

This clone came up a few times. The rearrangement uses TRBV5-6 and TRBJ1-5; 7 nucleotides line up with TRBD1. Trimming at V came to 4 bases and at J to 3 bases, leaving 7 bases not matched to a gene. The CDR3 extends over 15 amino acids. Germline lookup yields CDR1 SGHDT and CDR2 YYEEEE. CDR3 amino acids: CASSLRDRDNQPQHF. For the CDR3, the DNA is TGTGCCAGCAGCCTTAGGGACAGAGACAATCAGCCCCAGCATTTT.

In DNA, the CDR3 is TGTGCCAGCAGCGTATTGTCAGGGGGCAATGGCTACACCTTC. It specifies CASSVLSGGNGYTF. The rearrangement links TRBV9 to TRBJ1-2, with 8 bases fitting TRBD1. The germline V gene encodes CDR1 SGDLS and CDR2 YYNGEE. J lost 6 bases, V lost 1 base, and 5 bases had no gene match. The CDR3 is made up of 14 amino acids.

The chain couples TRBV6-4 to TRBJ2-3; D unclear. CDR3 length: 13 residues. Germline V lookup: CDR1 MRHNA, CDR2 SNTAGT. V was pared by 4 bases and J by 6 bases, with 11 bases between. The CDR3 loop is CASSVTRMDTQYF. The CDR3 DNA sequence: TGTGCCAGCAGTGTGACCAGGATGGATACGCAGTATTTT.

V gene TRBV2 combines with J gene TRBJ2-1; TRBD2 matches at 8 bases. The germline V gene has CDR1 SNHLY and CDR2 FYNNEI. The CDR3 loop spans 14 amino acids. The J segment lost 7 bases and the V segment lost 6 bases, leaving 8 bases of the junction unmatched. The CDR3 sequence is CASRGLAGLNEQFF. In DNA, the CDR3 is TGTGCCAGCAGAGGTCTAGCGGGCCTGAATGAGCAGTTCTTC.

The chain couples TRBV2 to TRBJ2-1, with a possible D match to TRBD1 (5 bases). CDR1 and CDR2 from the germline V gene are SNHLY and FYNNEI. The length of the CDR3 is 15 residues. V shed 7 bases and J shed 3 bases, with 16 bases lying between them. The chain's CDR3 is CASTFQQVGYNEQFF. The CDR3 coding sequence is TGTGCCAGCACCTTCCAACAGGTCGGCTACAATGAGCAGTTCTTC. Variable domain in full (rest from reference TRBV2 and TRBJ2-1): EPEVTQTPSHQVTQMGQEVILRCVPISNHLYFYWYRQILGQKVEFLVSFYNNEISEKSEIFDDQFSVERPDGSNFTLKIRSTKLEDSAMYFCASTFQQVGYNEQFFGPGTRLTVL.

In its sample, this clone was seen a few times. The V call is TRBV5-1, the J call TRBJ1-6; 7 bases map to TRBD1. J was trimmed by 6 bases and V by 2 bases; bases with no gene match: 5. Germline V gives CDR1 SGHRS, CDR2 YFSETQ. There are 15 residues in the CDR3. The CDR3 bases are TGCGCCAGCAGCTTACGACAGGGTGGTAATTCACCCCTCCACTTT. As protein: CASSLRQGGNSPLHF.

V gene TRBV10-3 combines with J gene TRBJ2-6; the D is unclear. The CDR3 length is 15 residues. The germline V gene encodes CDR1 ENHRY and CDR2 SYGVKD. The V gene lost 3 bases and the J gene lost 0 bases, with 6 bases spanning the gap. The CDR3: CAISDGFSGANVLTF. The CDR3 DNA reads TGTGCCATCAGTGACGGTTTCTCTGGGGCCAACGTCCTGACTTTC.

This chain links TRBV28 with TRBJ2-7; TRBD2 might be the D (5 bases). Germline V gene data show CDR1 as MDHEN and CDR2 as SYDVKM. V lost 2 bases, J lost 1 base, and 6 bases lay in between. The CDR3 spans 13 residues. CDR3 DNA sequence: TGTGCCAGCAGTTTAGGGAGATCCTACGAGCAGTACTTC. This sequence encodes CASSLGRSYEQYF.

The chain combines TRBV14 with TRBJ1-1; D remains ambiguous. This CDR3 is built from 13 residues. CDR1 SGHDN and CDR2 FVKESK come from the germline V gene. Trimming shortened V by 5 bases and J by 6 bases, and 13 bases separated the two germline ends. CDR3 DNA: TGTGCCAGCAGCTCGGGGTTCCGGGCTGAAGCTTTCTTT. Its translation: CASSSGFRAEAFF.

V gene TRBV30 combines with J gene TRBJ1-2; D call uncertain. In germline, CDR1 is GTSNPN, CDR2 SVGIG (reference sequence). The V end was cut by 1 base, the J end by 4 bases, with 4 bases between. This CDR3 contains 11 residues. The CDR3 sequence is CAWSGLYGYTF. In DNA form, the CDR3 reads TGTGCCTGGAGTGGTCTCTATGGCTACACCTTC.

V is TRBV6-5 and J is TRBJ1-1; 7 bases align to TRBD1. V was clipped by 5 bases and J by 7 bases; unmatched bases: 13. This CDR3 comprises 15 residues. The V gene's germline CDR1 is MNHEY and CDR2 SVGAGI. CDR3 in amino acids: CASSPLQGRGIEAFF. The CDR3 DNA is TGTGCCAGCAGTCCCTTACAGGGGCGAGGGATTGAAGCTTTCTTT.

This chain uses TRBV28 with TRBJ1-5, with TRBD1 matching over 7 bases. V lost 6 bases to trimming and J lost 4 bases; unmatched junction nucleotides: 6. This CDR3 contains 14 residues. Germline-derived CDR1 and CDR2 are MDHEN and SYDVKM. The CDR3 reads CASRRDRRNQPQHF. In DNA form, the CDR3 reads TGTGCCAGCAGGAGGGACAGAAGAAATCAGCCCCAGCATTTT.

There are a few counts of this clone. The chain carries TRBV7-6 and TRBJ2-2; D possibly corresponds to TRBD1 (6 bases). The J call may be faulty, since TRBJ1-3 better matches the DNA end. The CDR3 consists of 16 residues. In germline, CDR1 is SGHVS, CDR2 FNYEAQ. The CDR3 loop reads CASSLGQASSGNTIYF. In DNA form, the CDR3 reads TGTGCCAGCAGCTTAGGACAGGCGAGCTCTGGAAACACCATATATTTT.

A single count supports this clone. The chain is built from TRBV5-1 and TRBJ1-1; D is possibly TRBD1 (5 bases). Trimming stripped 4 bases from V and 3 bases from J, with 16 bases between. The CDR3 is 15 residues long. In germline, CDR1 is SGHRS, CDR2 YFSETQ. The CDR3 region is CASSPEGWMDTEAFF. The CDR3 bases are TGCGCCAGCAGCCCGGAGGGGTGGATGGACACTGAAGCTTTCTTT.

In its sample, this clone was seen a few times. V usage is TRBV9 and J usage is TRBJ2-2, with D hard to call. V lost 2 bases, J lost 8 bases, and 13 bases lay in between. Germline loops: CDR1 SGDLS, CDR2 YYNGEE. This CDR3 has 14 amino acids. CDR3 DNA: TGTGCCAGCAGCGTCGGTACGGTGAGGGGGGAGCTGTTTTTT. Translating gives CASSVGTVRGELFF.

CDR3 sequence: CASSPSGPRGTSGYIFTQYF. The CDR3 nucleotides are TGTGCCAGCTCACCTTCGGGGCCCCGAGGGACTAGCGGATATATCTTTACGCAGTATTTT. This rearrangement joins TRBV18 to TRBJ2-3; 11 bases agree with TRBD2. The CDR3 runs 20 residues. Germline CDR1 KGHSH, CDR2 LQKENI. V lost 3 bases to trimming and J lost 8 bases; unmatched junction nucleotides: 22.

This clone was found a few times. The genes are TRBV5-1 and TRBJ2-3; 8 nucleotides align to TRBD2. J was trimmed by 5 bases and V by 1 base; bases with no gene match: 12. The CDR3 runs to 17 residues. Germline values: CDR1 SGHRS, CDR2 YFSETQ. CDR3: CASSLIAGSPGVDTQYF. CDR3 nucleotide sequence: TGCGCCAGCAGCTTGATAGCGGGGTCCCCCGGGGTAGATACGCAGTATTTT. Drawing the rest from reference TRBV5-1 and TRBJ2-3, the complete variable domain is KAGVTQTPRYLIKTRGQQVTLSCSPISGHRSVSWYQQTPGQGLQFLFEYFSETQRNKGNFPGRFSGRQFSNSRSEMNVSTLELGDSALYLCASSLIAGSPGVDTQYFGPGTRLTVL.

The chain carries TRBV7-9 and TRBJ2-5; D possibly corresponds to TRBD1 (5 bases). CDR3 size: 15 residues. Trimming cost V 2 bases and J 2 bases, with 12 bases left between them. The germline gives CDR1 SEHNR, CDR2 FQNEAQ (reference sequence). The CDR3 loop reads CASSLSAGQQETQYF. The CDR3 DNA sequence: TGTGCCAGCAGCTTATCGGCAGGACAACAAGAGACCCAGTACTTC.

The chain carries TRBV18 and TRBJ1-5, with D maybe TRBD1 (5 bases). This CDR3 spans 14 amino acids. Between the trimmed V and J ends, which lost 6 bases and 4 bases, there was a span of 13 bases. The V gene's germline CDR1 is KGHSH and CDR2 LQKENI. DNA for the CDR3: TGTGCCAGCTCGGCGGGGCTTGATAATCAGCCCCAGCATTTT. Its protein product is CASSAGLDNQPQHF.

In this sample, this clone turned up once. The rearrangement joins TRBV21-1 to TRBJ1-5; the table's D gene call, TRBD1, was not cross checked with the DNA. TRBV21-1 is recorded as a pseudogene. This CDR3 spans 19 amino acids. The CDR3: CASSKGLFGTEFSNQPQHF. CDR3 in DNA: TGTGCCAGCAGCAAAGGTTTGTTCGGGACAGAGTTTAGCAATCAGCCCCAGCATTTT.

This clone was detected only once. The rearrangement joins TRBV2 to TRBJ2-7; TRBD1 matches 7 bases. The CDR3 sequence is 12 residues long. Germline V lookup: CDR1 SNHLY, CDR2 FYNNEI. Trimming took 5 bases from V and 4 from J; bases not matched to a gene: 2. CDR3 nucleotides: TGTGCCAGCAGTAGGGACAGATACGAGCAGTACTTC. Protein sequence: CASSRDRYEQYF.

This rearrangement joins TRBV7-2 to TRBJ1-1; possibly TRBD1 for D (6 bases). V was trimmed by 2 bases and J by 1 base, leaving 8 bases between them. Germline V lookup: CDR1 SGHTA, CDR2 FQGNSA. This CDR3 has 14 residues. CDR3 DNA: TGTGCCAGCAGCTTATACAGGGCGAACACTGAAGCTTTCTTT. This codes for CASSLYRANTEAFF. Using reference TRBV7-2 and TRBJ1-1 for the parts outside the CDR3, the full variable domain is GAGVSQSPSNKVTEKGKDVELRCDPISGHTALYWYRQSLGQGLEFLIYFQGNSAPDKSGLPSDRFSAERTGGSVSTLTIQRTQQEDSAVYLCASSLYRANTEAFFGQGTRLTVV.